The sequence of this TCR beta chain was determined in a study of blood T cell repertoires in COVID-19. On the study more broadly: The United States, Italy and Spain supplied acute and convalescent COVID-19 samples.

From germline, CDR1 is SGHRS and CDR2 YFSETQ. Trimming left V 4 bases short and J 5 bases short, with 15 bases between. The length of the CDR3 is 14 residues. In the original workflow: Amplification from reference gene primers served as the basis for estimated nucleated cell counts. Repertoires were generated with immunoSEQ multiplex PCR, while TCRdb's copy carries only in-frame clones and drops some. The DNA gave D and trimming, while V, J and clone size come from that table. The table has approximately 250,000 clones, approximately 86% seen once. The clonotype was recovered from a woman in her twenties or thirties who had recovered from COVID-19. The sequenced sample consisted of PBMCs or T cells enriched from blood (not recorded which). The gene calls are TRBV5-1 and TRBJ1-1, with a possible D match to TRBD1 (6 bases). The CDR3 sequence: CASSGTTGRTEAFF. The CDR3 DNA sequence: TGCGCCAGCAGCGGAACTACAGGGCGGACTGAAGCTTTCTTT. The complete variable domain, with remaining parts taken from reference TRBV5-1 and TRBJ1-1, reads KAGVTQTPRYLIKTRGQQVTLSCSPISGHRSVSWYQQTPGQGLQFLFEYFSETQRNKGNFPGRFSGRQFSNSRSEMNVSTLELGDSALYLCASSGTTGRTEAFFGQGTRLTVV.